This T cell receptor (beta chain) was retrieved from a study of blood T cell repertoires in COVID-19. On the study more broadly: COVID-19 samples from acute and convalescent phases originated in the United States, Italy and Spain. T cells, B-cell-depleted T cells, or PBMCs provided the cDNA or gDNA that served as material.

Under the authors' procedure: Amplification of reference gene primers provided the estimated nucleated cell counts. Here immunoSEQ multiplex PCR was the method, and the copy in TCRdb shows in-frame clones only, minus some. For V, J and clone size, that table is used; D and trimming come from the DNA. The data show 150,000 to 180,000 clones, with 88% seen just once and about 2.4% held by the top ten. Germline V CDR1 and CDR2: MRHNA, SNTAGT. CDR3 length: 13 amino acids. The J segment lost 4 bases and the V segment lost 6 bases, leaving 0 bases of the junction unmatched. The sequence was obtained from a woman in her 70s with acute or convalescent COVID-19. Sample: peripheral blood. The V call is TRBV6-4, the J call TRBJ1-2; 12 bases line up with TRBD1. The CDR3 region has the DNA TGTGCCAGCAGGGGACAGGGGGCCTATGGCTACACCTTC. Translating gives CASRGQGAYGYTF.